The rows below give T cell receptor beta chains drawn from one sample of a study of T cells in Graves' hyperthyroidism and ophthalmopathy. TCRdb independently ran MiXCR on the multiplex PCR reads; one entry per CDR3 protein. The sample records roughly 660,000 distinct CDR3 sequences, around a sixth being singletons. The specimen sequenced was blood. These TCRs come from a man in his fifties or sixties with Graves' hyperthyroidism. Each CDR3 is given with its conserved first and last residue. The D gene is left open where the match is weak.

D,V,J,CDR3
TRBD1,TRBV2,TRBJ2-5,CATSPGGKETQYF
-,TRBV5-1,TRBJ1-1,CASSIRGVMNTEAFF
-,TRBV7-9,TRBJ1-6,CASSPQGPTLHF
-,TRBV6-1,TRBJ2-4,CASKTTFSGGVNIQYF
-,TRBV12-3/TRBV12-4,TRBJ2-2,CASSFDSTEPGELFF
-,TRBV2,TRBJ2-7,CAGRASYEQYF
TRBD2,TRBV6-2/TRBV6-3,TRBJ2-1,CASSYFGGGDNEQFF
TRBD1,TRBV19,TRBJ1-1,CASSGQQGMNTEAFF
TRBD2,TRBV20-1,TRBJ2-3,CSTLMKRLAGDSRDTQYF
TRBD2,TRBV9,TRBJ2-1,CASSVGGTSGYNEQFF
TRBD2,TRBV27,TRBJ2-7,CAFAGGNIQSYEQYF
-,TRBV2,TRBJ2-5,CASRRTEETQYF
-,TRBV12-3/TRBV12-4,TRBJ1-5,CASSFGGGRTQPQHF